The 31 T cell receptor beta chains below come from one sample, sequenced in a study of blood T cell repertoires in COVID-19 (dated by TCRdb to 2019 to 2021). Library preparation was by the immunoSEQ multiplex PCR assay. The source is immuneACCESS, and TCRdb retained only in-frame sequences with V and J called. Part of the clones is not carried over; for the studies checked, unresolved V genes explain less than half of this, and the remainder is unexplained. The table for this sample lists fewer than 300,000 clones; roughly 84% of them were counted only once. The ten largest clones take up roughly 3% of the sample. Sequenced sample: peripheral blood. These receptors were taken from a woman between 18 and 30 years old with acute or convalescent COVID-19.

V is TRBV7-9 and J is TRBJ2-7; weak D call: TRBD2 (6 bases). Germline V gene lookup returns CDR1 SEHNR and CDR2 FQNEAQ (reference sequence). V was clipped by 4 bases and J by 6 bases, with 19 bases between them. The CDR3 is 15 amino acids. The CDR3 here is CASSYPEGQGGEQYF. In nucleotides, the CDR3 is TGTGCCAGCAGCTACCCGGAGGGCCAGGGTGGCGAGCAGTACTTC.

The chain uses TRBV28 and TRBJ1-1, with D hard to call. V lost 4 bases and J lost 0, with 15 bases in between. In germline, CDR1 is MDHEN, CDR2 SYDVKM. The CDR3 sequence is 16 residues long. DNA for the CDR3: TGTGCCAGCAGTTCTCCGGCGGGTCGGATGAACACTGAAGCTTTCTTT. Translating gives CASSSPAGRMNTEAFF.

This clone has only one observation. The rearrangement uses TRBV5-1 and TRBJ2-5; D call uncertain. The CDR3 length is 13 residues. Trimming stripped 0 bases from V and 4 bases from J, with 7 bases between. Per the germline V gene, CDR1 is SGHRS and CDR2 is YFSETQ. The CDR3 DNA reads TGCGCCAGCAGCTTGGGTCACGGAGAGACCCAGTACTTC. Amino acids: CASSLGHGETQYF.

V and J are TRBV30 and TRBJ2-7; 8 bases map to TRBD1. This CDR3 spans 12 amino acids. CDR1 and CDR2 (germline): GTSNPN, SVGIG (reference sequence). Trimming cost V 5 bases and J 3 bases; bases outside gene matches: 3. CDR3 sequence (DNA): TGTGCCTGGTCACAGGGGGTCTACGAGCAGTACTTC. It translates to CAWSQGVYEQYF.

V is TRBV27 and J is TRBJ2-1, with 9 bases identical to TRBD2. The CDR3 is 15 residues long. Trimming at V came to 3 bases and at J to 6 bases, leaving 6 bases not matched to a gene. Per the germline V gene, CDR1 is MNHEY and CDR2 is SMNVEV (reference sequence). The CDR3 spells CASSLTSGQANEQFF. The CDR3 DNA is TGTGCCAGCAGTTTGACTAGCGGCCAGGCCAATGAGCAGTTCTTC.

This sequence joins TRBV28 and TRBJ2-7, with D possibly TRBD1 on 6 matching bases. The V gene's germline CDR1 is MDHEN and CDR2 SYDVKM. The CDR3 runs 15 residues. V was pared by 6 bases and J by 0 bases, with 15 bases between. This CDR3 is CASSPGTSYSYEQYF. The CDR3 coding sequence is TGTGCCAGCAGCCCTGGGACATCTTACTCCTACGAGCAGTACTTC.

The chain employs TRBV6-5 and TRBJ2-5; 11 nucleotides agree with TRBD2. After removal of 0 bases from V and 3 bases from J, the junction contained 3 bases not matched to a gene. CDR1 is MNHEY and CDR2 is SVGAGI in the germline V gene. The CDR3 loop spans 16 amino acids. CDR3: CASSYSGTSGEETQYF. CDR3 nucleotide sequence: TGTGCCAGCAGTTACTCCGGGACTAGCGGTGAAGAGACCCAGTACTTC.

This rearrangement joins TRBV25-1 to TRBJ2-7; tentative D call: TRBD2 (6 bases). V was trimmed by 2 bases and J by 4 bases, leaving 18 bases between them. The CDR3 is 16 residues long. Germline V gene sequence: CDR1 MGHDK, CDR2 SYGVNS. This chain's CDR3 is CASSELKSPGGYEQYF. CDR3 nucleotide sequence: TGTGCCAGCAGTGAACTGAAATCCCCCGGAGGGTACGAGCAGTACTTC.

This clone was counted a few times. The rearrangement links TRBV18 to TRBJ2-7; 10 bases align to TRBD1. The CDR3 totals 17 residues. Germline CDR1 is KGHSH and CDR2 is LQKENI. Trimming cost V 3 bases and J 4 bases; bases outside gene matches: 12. The chain's CDR3 is CASSPQSGTGAGYEQYF. The DNA for the CDR3 is TGTGCCAGCTCACCCCAAAGCGGGACAGGGGCGGGATACGAGCAGTACTTC.

The chain has TRBV2 and TRBJ2-7; TRBD1 might be the D (6 bases). The V gene lost 8 bases and the J gene lost 2 bases, with 13 bases spanning the gap. The CDR3 has 13 residues. Germline CDR1 reads SNHLY; CDR2 reads FYNNEI. Here the CDR3 reads CASRRDNTYEQYF. The DNA of the CDR3 is TGTGCCAGCCGCCGGGACAACACCTACGAGCAGTACTTC.

This clone was observed a few times. In DNA, the CDR3 is TGTGCCAGTACCCCGGGACAGGATAGCAATCAGCCCCAGCATTTT. Amino acids: CASTPGQDSNQPQHF. This sequence joins TRBV19 and TRBJ1-5; 8 nucleotides line up with TRBD1. Germline V CDR1 and CDR2: LNHDA, SQIVND (reference sequence). Germline trimming cut 7 bases from V and 0 bases from J; bases unmatched to any gene: 5. This CDR3 is built from 15 residues.

The chain recombines TRBV18 with TRBJ2-4; 11 nucleotides agree with TRBD2. The CDR3 loop spans 18 amino acids. CDR1 is KGHSH and CDR2 is LQKENI in the germline V gene. The J segment lost 0 bases and the V segment lost 5 bases, leaving 9 bases of the junction unmatched. The chain's CDR3 is CASSSTPGLAGAKNIQYF. CDR3 in DNA: TGTGCCAGCTCATCCACCCCTGGACTAGCGGGAGCCAAAAACATTCAGTACTTC. Based on the CDR3 plus reference TRBV18 and TRBJ2-4, the full variable domain is NAGVMQNPRHLVRRRGQEARLRCSPMKGHSHVYWYRQLPEEGLKFMVYLQKENIIDESGMPKERFSAEFPKEGPSILRIQQVVRGDSAAYFCASSSTPGLAGAKNIQYFGAGTRLSVL.

This chain joins TRBV5-1 and TRBJ2-1; D is possibly TRBD2 (5 bases). Germline values: CDR1 SGHRS, CDR2 YFSETQ. The V gene lost 0 bases and the J gene lost 3 bases, with 10 bases spanning the gap. CDR3 size: 15 residues. The CDR3 reads CASSLENRDYNEQFF. Written as DNA, the CDR3 is TGCGCCAGCAGCTTGGAAAACCGGGACTACAATGAGCAGTTCTTC.

This sequence joins TRBV12-3 or TRBV12-4 and TRBJ1-5; 8 nucleotides agree with TRBD1. V lost 6 bases, J lost 6 bases, and 4 bases stayed unmatched. The CDR3 consists of 13 residues. The CDR3 reads CASSRTGFQPQHF. CDR3 nucleotide sequence: TGTGCCAGCAGCAGGACAGGGTTTCAGCCCCAGCATTTT.

V and J are TRBV19 and TRBJ2-1; TRBD2 matches 9 bases. V lost 5 bases to trimming and J lost 4 bases; unmatched junction nucleotides: 6. The germline V gene encodes CDR1 LNHDA and CDR2 SQIVND (reference sequence). The CDR3 runs 15 residues. In DNA, the CDR3 is TGTGCCAGTAGTTACGGGACTAGCTCTTACAATGAGCAGTTCTTC. Its protein is CASSYGTSSYNEQFF.

V and J are TRBV25-1 and TRBJ2-3; the match to TRBD2 covers 11 bases. Looked up from germline, CDR1 is MGHDK and CDR2 is SYGVNS. The ends lost 1 base at V and 0 bases at J; junction bases unmatched: 3. The CDR3 extends over 17 amino acids. The CDR3 region is CASSESASGGSTDTQYF. CDR3 sequence (DNA): TGTGCCAGCAGTGAATCGGCTAGCGGGGGGAGCACAGATACGCAGTATTTT. Complete variable domain (other parts from reference TRBV25-1 and TRBJ2-3): EADIYQTPRYLVIGTGKKITLECSQTMGHDKMYWYQQDPGMELHLIHYSYGVNSTEKGDLSSESTVSRIRTEHFPLTLESARPSHTSQYLCASSESASGGSTDTQYFGPGTRLTVL.

The count of this clone is one. The chain has TRBV9 and TRBJ2-3, with 8 bases lining up with TRBD2. Germline V gene data show CDR1 as SGDLS and CDR2 as YYNGEE. With V trimmed by 2 bases and J by 0 bases, 5 bases remained unmatched. This CDR3 spans 16 amino acids. The CDR3 coding sequence is TGTGCCAGCAGCGTCACTAGCGGATATAGCACAGATACGCAGTATTTT. Amino acids: CASSVTSGYSTDTQYF.

The V and J genes are TRBV28 and TRBJ2-1; 10 nucleotides agree with TRBD2. The CDR3 sequence is 16 residues long. The germline CDR1 and CDR2 sequences are MDHEN and SYDVKM. Unmatched junction bases numbered 9, after V lost 5 bases and J lost 5 bases. CDR3 residues: CASSTSGLAVHNEQFF. The CDR3 DNA reads TGTGCCAGCAGTACCAGCGGACTAGCGGTCCACAATGAGCAGTTCTTC.

The chain is built from TRBV19 and TRBJ1-1, with D tentatively TRBD1 (5 bases). CDR1 is LNHDA and CDR2 is SQIVND in the germline V gene (reference sequence). V lost 6 bases, J lost 1 base, and 12 bases lay in between. The CDR3 is 14 residues long. The CDR3: CASRVMGPNTEAFF. CDR3 nucleotide sequence: TGTGCCAGTAGGGTAATGGGGCCGAACACTGAAGCTTTCTTT.

The V gene is TRBV9, the J gene TRBJ1-2; 8 nucleotides match TRBD1. This CDR3 contains 14 residues. Germline trimming cut 4 bases from V and 8 bases from J; bases unmatched to any gene: 10. The germline CDR1 and CDR2 sequences are SGDLS and YYNGEE. The CDR3 loop is CASSIQSGGHGYTF. The CDR3 bases are TGTGCCAGCAGCATCCAGTCAGGGGGCCACGGCTACACCTTC.

The rearrangement uses TRBV11-2 and TRBJ1-6; D is undetermined. The CDR3 spans 16 residues. CDR1 and CDR2 (germline): SGHAT, FQNNGV. The V end lost 1 base, the J end lost 10 bases, and 17 bases lay between the germline ends. CDR3 DNA sequence: TGTGCCAGCAGCTTAGTCCCCTCCCCCAGTCAGTCACCCCTCCACTTT. Its translation is CASSLVPSPSQSPLHF.

The V gene is TRBV15, the J gene TRBJ2-1; possible D gene TRBD2, 7 bases. The CDR3 runs to 15 residues. V lost 5 bases, J lost 6 bases, and 17 bases lay in between. Germline CDR1 reads LNHNV; CDR2 reads YYDKDF (reference sequence). In nucleotides, the CDR3 is TGTGCCACCAGCCCGCTGAGGGGGGGAACCAATGAGCAGTTCTTC. This translates into CATSPLRGGTNEQFF.

The chain carries TRBV7-9 and TRBJ1-1, with TRBD1 matching 8 bases. Trimming at V came to 6 bases and at J to 3 bases, leaving 12 bases not matched to a gene. The V gene's germline CDR1 is SEHNR and CDR2 FQNEAQ (reference sequence). The CDR3 covers 16 residues. CDR3 protein: CASSLTSGGWDTEAFF. In DNA form, the CDR3 reads TGTGCCAGCAGTCTAACTTCAGGGGGCTGGGACACTGAAGCTTTCTTT.

CDR3 protein: CASSPRTRSYEQYF. CDR3 bases: TGTGCCAGCAGTCCTCGGACTAGATCCTACGAGCAGTACTTC. The V and J genes are TRBV6-5 and TRBJ2-7; 7 positions match TRBD2. V lost 5 bases and J lost 1; bases outside the gene matches: 5. CDR1 is MNHEY and CDR2 is SVGAGI in the germline V gene. The CDR3 runs 14 residues.

This CDR3 reads CASSEGTSAIHEQFF. The CDR3 DNA is TGTGCCAGCAGTGAAGGGACTAGCGCTATCCATGAGCAGTTCTTC. This rearrangement joins TRBV6-1 to TRBJ2-1, with TRBD2 matching 9 bases. Germline lookup yields CDR1 MNHNS and CDR2 SASEGT. There are 15 residues in the CDR3. The V segment lost 1 base and the J segment 8 bases; nucleotides outside the gene matches: 6.

This rearrangement joins TRBV19 to TRBJ2-1; D is perhaps TRBD2 (5 bases). The germline V gene has CDR1 LNHDA and CDR2 SQIVND (reference sequence). The CDR3 runs to 14 residues. Trimming took 1 base from V and 4 from J, leaving 8 bases between them. The CDR3: CASSIVGRYNEQFF. The CDR3 region has the DNA TGTGCCAGTAGTATAGTGGGGAGATACAATGAGCAGTTCTTC.

The rearrangement joins TRBV11-3 to TRBJ1-6, with D maybe TRBD1 (6 bases). This CDR3 comprises 12 residues. Germline V gives CDR1 SGHNT, CDR2 YENEEA. The V end lost 5 bases, the J end lost 8 bases, and 7 bases lay between the germline ends. The CDR3 sequence is CASSPGDSPLHF. The CDR3 nucleotides read TGTGCCAGCAGCCCAGGGGATTCACCCCTCCACTTT.

The V call is TRBV6-2 or TRBV6-3, the J call TRBJ1-5; tentative D call: TRBD1 (6 bases). V gave up 0 bases and J gave up 2 bases, with 14 bases separating them. CDR1 and CDR2 (germline): MNHEY, SVGEGT. The CDR3 runs 17 residues. The CDR3 sequence is CASSYSVAGVGNQPQHF. The CDR3 nucleotides read TGTGCCAGCAGTTACTCAGTGGCAGGGGTCGGCAATCAGCCCCAGCATTTT.

This chain connects TRBV10-3 to TRBJ2-7, with 8 bases that match TRBD2. CDR1 and CDR2 from the germline V gene are ENHRY and SYGVKD. This CDR3 contains 13 residues. V trimming: 10 bases; J trimming: 2 bases; junction bases outside the gene matches: 7. CDR3 residues: CATSGSLTYEQYF. Here the CDR3 DNA reads TGTGCCACCAGCGGGAGCCTAACCTACGAGCAGTACTTC.

This chain joins TRBV6-5 and TRBJ1-2; 9 nucleotides align to TRBD1. The CDR3 covers 13 residues. The V segment lost 7 bases and the J segment 4 bases; nucleotides outside the gene matches: 4. Germline CDR1 is MNHEY and CDR2 is SVGAGI. CDR3 bases: TGTGCCAGCATCAACAGGGGGCTCTATGGCTACACCTTC. Translated, it gives CASINRGLYGYTF.

The chain combines TRBV27 with TRBJ2-1; 7 bases are a match to TRBD2. The trim removed 2 bases at V and 3 bases at J, leaving 10 bases unmatched. Germline CDR1 reads MNHEY; CDR2 reads SMNVEV (reference sequence). The CDR3 totals 17 residues. The CDR3 nucleotides read TGTGCCAGCAGTTTAGAATGGCTAGCGGCGCTCTACAATGAGCAGTTCTTC. It yields the protein CASSLEWLAALYNEQFF.